These 11 T cell receptor beta chains came from one sample sequenced in a study of vaccination and CD4 T cells after COVID-19. Treatment noted: approximately 10-day PBMC culture with coronavirus spike peptide pools or control peptides (ViraFEST assay). Their cognate antigens are unknown. Researchers used the Oncomine TCR Beta short-read assay to sequence DNA from cultured CD4+ T cells. Using its own MiXCR run on the PCR reads, TCRdb lists one record per CDR3 protein. The repertoire holds around 20,000 distinct CDR3 sequences, with 40% to 60% as singletons. The specimen comprised CD4+ T cells from blood, cultured in vitro, sampled before SARS-CoV-2 vaccination. All receptors come from a human donor who had recovered from COVID-19.

This clonotype is termed medium-sized. The genes are TRBV20-1 and TRBJ2-5; D uncertain. Trimming pared 0 bases from V and 9 bases from J, leaving 14 bases between. Germline assignment: CDR1 DFQATT and CDR2 SNEGSKA (reference sequence). The CDR3 extends over 13 amino acids. Written as DNA, the CDR3 is TGCAGTGCTAGAGATCTGGTTGCCTGGGCCCAGTACTTC. Its translation is CSARDLVAWAQYF.

The J gene is TRBJ2-7, the V gene TRBV10-3, with 10 bases fitting TRBD1. Germline V gene sequence: CDR1 ENHRY, CDR2 SYGVKD. V gave up 3 bases and J gave up 7 bases; unmatched junction bases: 18. This CDR3 comprises 18 residues. CDR3 bases: TGTGCCATCAGTGAAGGGACAGGGGTAGGGTATGAGTTCTGGGAGCAGTACTTC. This encodes CAISEGTGVGYEFWEQYF.

The chain links TRBV4-1 to TRBJ2-3; weak D call: TRBD2 (6 bases). CDR1 is MGHRA, CDR2 YSYEKL, per germline. Trimming took 6 bases from V and 1 from J, leaving 17 bases between them. CDR3 length equals 16 residues. DNA for the CDR3: TGCGCCAGCAGTTTCCTGTGGGGACTTGGCACAGATACGCAGTATTTT. Residues: CASSFLWGLGTDTQYF.

This sequence joins TRBV9 and TRBJ1-2; D is uncertain. Germline loops: CDR1 SGDLS, CDR2 YYNGEE. There are 12 residues in the CDR3. V dropped 4 bases and J dropped 8 bases, with 12 bases sitting between them. CDR3 nucleotide sequence: TGTGCCAGCAGCCCCGGAAGCCGGGGCTACACCTTC. This sequence encodes CASSPGSRGYTF.

This clonotype was seen a single time. The J gene is TRBJ1-1, the V gene TRBV7-2; D gene ambiguous. CDR3 size: 13 residues. Per germline, CDR1 SGHTA and CDR2 FQGNSA. V gave up 5 bases and J gave up 0 bases, with 7 bases separating them. CDR3 residues: CASSNTMNTEAFF. CDR3 bases: TGTGCCAGCAGCAATACTATGAACACTGAAGCTTTCTTT. The whole variable domain, remainder taken from reference TRBV7-2 and TRBJ1-1, is GAGVSQSPSNKVTEKGKDVELRCDPISGHTALYWYRQSLGQGLEFLIYFQGNSAPDKSGLPSDRFSAERTGGSVSTLTIQRTQQEDSAVYLCASSNTMNTEAFFGQGTRLTVV.

V gene TRBV7-9 combines with J gene TRBJ2-7; the D gene is possibly TRBD2 (9 bases). Trimming left V 5 bases short and J 3 bases short, with 20 bases between. Germline CDR1 reads SEHNR; CDR2 reads FQNEAQ (reference sequence). The CDR3 has 16 amino acids. Here the CDR3 reads CASSPGGAGGYYEQYF. DNA for the CDR3: TGTGCCAGCAGCCCAGGGGGCGCGGGAGGGTACTACGAGCAGTACTTC. The full variable domain, with the rest looked up from reference TRBV7-9 and TRBJ2-7, is DTGVSQNPRHKITKRGQNVTFRCDPISEHNRLYWYRQTLGQGPEFLTYFQNEAQLEKSRLLSDRFSAERPKGSFSTLEIQRTEQGDSAMYLCASSPGGAGGYYEQYFGPGTRLTVT.

V usage is TRBV12-3 or TRBV12-4 and J usage is TRBJ2-3, with D maybe TRBD2 (6 bases). V lost 6 bases and J lost 2, with 18 bases in between. The CDR3 sequence is 16 residues long. The DNA for the CDR3 is TGTGCCAGCAGCCTAGTAGCGGCTACGATCACAGATACGCAGTATTTT. This codes for CASSLVAATITDTQYF.

Only a few counts were recorded for this clonotype. The chain recombines TRBV7-3 with TRBJ2-2; 9 bases align to TRBD2. The V gene end was trimmed by 1 base and the J gene end by 6 bases; junction bases not matched to a gene: 3. The CDR3 extends over 15 amino acids. Germline CDR1 SGHTA, CDR2 FQGTGA. CDR3 sequence (DNA): TGTGCCAGCAGCTTAAGAGCGGGAGGCGCCGGGGAGCTGTTTTTT. This sequence encodes CASSLRAGGAGELFF.

This rearrangement joins TRBV6-1 to TRBJ2-3, with 10 positions matching TRBD2. The V gene end was trimmed by 1 base and the J gene end by 4 bases; junction bases not matched to a gene: 2. The CDR3 spans 15 residues. Germline values: CDR1 MNHNS, CDR2 SASEGT. The CDR3 here is CASSEEAGGPDTQYF. DNA of the CDR3: TGTGCCAGCAGTGAAGAAGCGGGAGGGCCAGATACGCAGTATTTT.

This clonotype was counted only a few times. The gene calls are TRBV7-9 and TRBJ1-6, with D uncertain. Per the germline V gene, CDR1 is SEHNR and CDR2 is FQNEAQ (reference sequence). V was cut by 1 base and J by 6 bases, with 10 bases left in between. The CDR3 covers 15 residues. The DNA of the CDR3 is TGTGCCAGCAGCTTAGTGGGTCAGGTTAATTCACCCCTCCACTTT. Translated: CASSLVGQVNSPLHF.

The chain is built from TRBV15 and TRBJ2-3; D might be TRBD1 (6 bases). Trimming pared 3 bases from V and 1 base from J, leaving 8 bases between. CDR3 size: 14 residues. Germline V gives CDR1 LNHNV, CDR2 YYDKDF (reference sequence). CDR3 in amino acids: CATSRDSGTDTQYF. In DNA form, the CDR3 reads TGTGCCACCAGCAGGGACAGTGGCACAGATACGCAGTATTTT.